A single sample gave rise to the 17 T cell receptor beta chains below, sequenced in a study of PD-1 blockade in classical Hodgkin lymphoma. Every patient was affected by relapse after autologous stem cell transplantation, while exposure to brentuximab vedotin was not uniform. Clones were sequenced by immunoSEQ multiplex PCR, and TCRdb holds only the in-frame ones, with some missing. The table lists some 96,000 clones, roughly 90% of them singletons, with about 2.5% in the top ten. Sequenced material: peripheral blood mononuclear cells (PBMCs), taken at baseline. These receptors came from a human donor with classical Hodgkin lymphoma.

The V gene is TRBV27, the J gene TRBJ2-1; D ambiguous. The CDR3 contains 15 residues. Between the trimmed V and J ends, which lost 0 bases and 0 bases, there was a span of 6 bases. Per the germline V gene, CDR1 is MNHEY and CDR2 is SMNVEV (reference sequence). Here the CDR3 reads CASSLSISSYNEQFF. CDR3 DNA sequence: TGTGCCAGCAGTTTATCCATTAGCTCCTACAATGAGCAGTTCTTC.

The chain carries TRBV7-8 and TRBJ1-1; D possibly corresponds to TRBD1 (5 bases). The CDR3 contains 11 residues. Per germline, CDR1 SGHVS and CDR2 FQNEAQ. Trimming pared 3 bases from V and 10 bases from J, leaving 9 bases between. CDR3 loop: CASSLGQGAFF. DNA for the CDR3: TGTGCCAGCAGCTTGGGTCAGGGAGCTTTCTTT.

This chain joins TRBV5-1 and TRBJ1-4; D unclear. The CDR3 has 15 residues. Germline V gene data show CDR1 as SGHRS and CDR2 as YFSETQ. Trimming pared 2 bases from V and 8 bases from J, leaving 16 bases between. CDR3 DNA: TGCGCCAGCAGCTTTCGACCTGATACGGCGGAAAAACTGTTTTTT. Its translation is CASSFRPDTAEKLFF. The entire variable domain, with the rest obtained from reference TRBV5-1 and TRBJ1-4, is as follows: KAGVTQTPRYLIKTRGQQVTLSCSPISGHRSVSWYQQTPGQGLQFLFEYFSETQRNKGNFPGRFSGRQFSNSRSEMNVSTLELGDSALYLCASSFRPDTAEKLFFGSGTQLSVL.

The chain couples TRBV10-3 to TRBJ2-1; TRBD2 aligns across 14 bases. V shed 0 bases, J shed 8 bases, and the junction held 9 bases outside the gene matches. The CDR3 extends over 18 amino acids. CDR1 ENHRY and CDR2 SYGVKD come from the germline V gene. Here the CDR3 DNA reads TGTGCCATCAGTGAGTCCCGAGGGACTAGCGGGAGTCGGCATGAGCAGTTCTTC. Its translation is CAISESRGTSGSRHEQFF.

V and J are TRBV25-1 and TRBJ1-6; TRBD1 matches 8 bases. V shed 5 bases, J shed 10 bases, and the junction held 4 bases outside the gene matches. The CDR3 has 13 amino acids. Per germline, CDR1 MGHDK and CDR2 SYGVNS. The CDR3 protein is CASSQTGESPLHF. The CDR3 DNA reads as TGTGCCAGCAGTCAGACAGGGGAGTCACCCCTCCACTTT.

The chain couples TRBV19 to TRBJ2-5; D assignment may be TRBD1 or TRBD2 (6 bases each). CDR1 and CDR2 (germline): LNHDA, SQIVND (reference sequence). V was clipped by 1 base and J by 2 bases, with 11 bases between them. The CDR3 extends over 15 amino acids. CDR3 DNA sequence: TGTGCCAGTAGTATAGGAGGCGGGACACAAGAGACCCAGTACTTC. This codes for CASSIGGGTQETQYF. Combining the CDR3 with reference TRBV19 and TRBJ2-5 gives the whole variable domain DGGITQSPKYLFRKEGQNVTLSCEQNLNHDAMYWYRQDPGQGLRLIYYSQIVNDFQKGDIAEGYSVSREKKESFPLTVTSAQKNPTAFYLCASSIGGGTQETQYFGPGTRLLVL.

V usage is TRBV7-2 and J usage is TRBJ2-1; 9 nucleotides line up with TRBD2. Germline CDR1 SGHTA, CDR2 FQGNSA. Germline trimming cut 6 bases from V and 10 bases from J; bases unmatched to any gene: 13. This CDR3 region has 15 residues. The CDR3 DNA is TGTGCCAGCAGTACCCCGGGACTAGCCCTAGGAGAGCAGTTCTTC. Translating gives CASSTPGLALGEQFF.

V gene TRBV9 combines with J gene TRBJ2-5, with 8 bases that match TRBD2. Germline V gene sequence: CDR1 SGDLS, CDR2 YYNGEE. V was pared by 0 bases and J by 5 bases, with 9 bases of the junction left unmatched. There are 16 residues in the CDR3. The CDR3 loop is CASSVDPSGSVETQYF. The CDR3 DNA reads as TGTGCCAGCAGCGTAGATCCCAGCGGGAGTGTGGAGACCCAGTACTTC. Filled out from reference TRBV9 and TRBJ2-5, the complete variable domain reads DSGVTQTPKHLITATGQRVTLRCSPRSGDLSVYWYQQSLDQGLQFLIQYYNGEERAKGNILERFSAQQFPDLHSELNLSSLELGDSALYFCASSVDPSGSVETQYFGPGTRLLVL.

The rearrangement uses TRBV10-3 and TRBJ2-7, with TRBD2 as a possible D gene (6 bases). Germline CDR1 and CDR2: ENHRY and SYGVKD. CDR3 length: 13 amino acids. The ends were cut back, 4 bases at V and 1 base at J, with 8 bases in the middle. CDR3 nucleotide sequence: TGTGCCATCAGTGGCGGGATTTCCTACGAGCAGTACTTC. As protein: CAISGGISYEQYF.

This clone was seen more than once but under ten times. The chain links TRBV9 to TRBJ1-1; D uncertain. Germline V gene lookup returns CDR1 SGDLS and CDR2 YYNGEE. The V end lost 0 bases, the J end lost 4 bases, and 10 bases lay between the germline ends. The CDR3 spans 14 residues. DNA of the CDR3: TGTGCCAGCAGCGTAGAAGGGTTCCTCACTGAAGCTTTCTTT. This codes for CASSVEGFLTEAFF.

V and J are TRBV30 and TRBJ1-5, with D maybe TRBD1 (6 bases). The CDR3 loop spans 15 amino acids. Germline CDR1 GTSNPN, CDR2 SVGIG (reference sequence). The V end lost 1 base, the J end lost 4 bases, and 14 bases lay between the germline ends. The CDR3 region has the DNA TGTGCCTGGAGTGAGGCCGGGACACTTAATCAGCCCCAGCATTTT. Translation gives CAWSEAGTLNQPQHF.

V gene TRBV9 combines with J gene TRBJ2-3; 10 nucleotides agree with TRBD2. V trimming: 2 bases; J trimming: 2 bases; junction bases outside the gene matches: 2. CDR3 length: 15 amino acids. Germline CDR1 and CDR2: SGDLS and YYNGEE. In nucleotides, the CDR3 is TGTGCCAGCAGCGTTAGCGGGAGGAACACAGATACGCAGTATTTT. The encoded protein is CASSVSGRNTDTQYF.

This chain links TRBV9 with TRBJ2-1, with TRBD1 matching over 9 bases. The CDR3 is 17 residues long. The trim removed 0 bases at V and 2 bases at J, leaving 6 bases unmatched. Per the germline V gene, CDR1 is SGDLS and CDR2 is YYNGEE. CDR3 in DNA: TGTGCCAGCAGCGTAGCTACCGGACAGGGGCCCTACAATGAGCAGTTCTTC. Translated, it gives CASSVATGQGPYNEQFF.

The J gene is TRBJ1-2, the V gene TRBV6-6; D gene ambiguous. This CDR3 spans 15 amino acids. Trimming took off 6 bases at V and 8 bases at J, with 22 bases between the two ends. The germline CDR1 and CDR2 sequences are MNHNY and SVGAGI (reference sequence). The CDR3 nucleotides read TGTGCCAGCAGCCTTGGTGGCCGGACTTCTAAAGGCTACACCTTC. Translating gives CASSLGGRTSKGYTF.

V is TRBV28 and J is TRBJ1-3; D is undetermined. This CDR3 has 17 residues. The V end lost 5 bases, the J end lost 2 bases, and 19 bases lay between the germline ends. CDR1 is MDHEN, CDR2 SYDVKM, per germline. This CDR3 reads CASSLDLGYGAGNTIYF. The CDR3 nucleotides read TGTGCCAGCAGTCTAGACCTCGGTTACGGCGCTGGAAACACCATATATTTT. The whole variable domain, filled in from reference TRBV28 and TRBJ1-3, reads DVKVTQSSRYLVKRTGEKVFLECVQDMDHENMFWYRQDPGLGLRLIYFSYDVKMKEKGDIPEGYSVSREKKERFSLILESASTNQTSMYLCASSLDLGYGAGNTIYFGEGSWLTVV.

This chain links TRBV14 with TRBJ1-2, with a weak D call TRBD1 (5 bases). With 1 base removed from V and 4 bases from J, the gap between germline ends came to 13 bases. The length of the CDR3 is 15 residues. Germline CDR1 reads SGHDN; CDR2 reads FVKESK. In nucleotides, the CDR3 is TGTGCCAGCAGCCAAGCCTCAGGGCCCTTCTATGGCTACACCTTC. It encodes CASSQASGPFYGYTF.

This clone appeared once. The chain combines TRBV6-1 with TRBJ1-2, with 7 nucleotides matching TRBD1. Per the germline V gene, CDR1 is MNHNS and CDR2 is SASEGT. The V segment lost 6 bases and the J segment 8 bases; nucleotides outside the gene matches: 12. This CDR3 spans 14 amino acids. The DNA of the CDR3 is TGTGCCAGCAGGCGACAGGGAGGGTTAGAGGGCTACACCTTC. It translates to CASRRQGGLEGYTF.